Listed below are T cell receptor beta chains from one sample, sequenced in a study of cytomegalovirus exposure and HLA in healthy donors. Data came from immunoSEQ multiplex PCR; TCRdb stores just in-frame clones and leaves some out. The sample holds about 100,000 clones; approximately 68% are singletons and the top ten take over 4%. The sequenced material came from PBMCs. The receptors come from a woman in her late teens or twenties in good health and CMV-seropositive. CDR3s leave out the opening cysteine and the closing phenylalanine or tryptophan. Each record gives: J gene, V gene, CDR3 protein.

TRBJ1-2 | TRBV5-1 | ASSLLQANYGYT
TRBJ1-4 | TRBV27 | ASSLSGGQAPNEKLF
TRBJ2-5 | TRBV29-1 | SAYGTVETQY
TRBJ2-3 | TRBV9 | ASSPRPLRGPDTQY
TRBJ2-5 | TRBV28 | ATEMGASETQY
TRBJ2-5 | TRBV6-5 | ASSYFRPSGSETQY
TRBJ2-3 | TRBV6-4 | ASSVASGSTDTQY
TRBJ2-2 | TRBV9 | ASSVGASGLLLTGELF
TRBJ2-5 | TRBV13 | ASSLRVRGLETQY
TRBJ2-5 | TRBV9 | ASSVRGSGNQETQY
TRBJ2-1 | TRBV5-1 | ASSLGLTSELSYNEQF
TRBJ2-7 | TRBV2 | ASRSRGPGGENKQY
TRBJ1-1 | TRBV5-1 | ASSLVGTGFTEAF
TRBJ1-5 | TRBV5-5 | ASSLEGGYGQPQH
TRBJ2-7 | TRBV2 | ASSWTSGTPEQY
TRBJ2-5 | TRBV7-6 | ASSNLAGGQETQY
TRBJ1-2 | TRBV10-3 | AISGAGKGYT
TRBJ2-1 | TRBV25-1 | ASRTSGGYNEQF
TRBJ2-5 | TRBV7-9 | ASSSSGRWETQY
TRBJ2-5 | TRBV5-6 | ASSRPVETQY
TRBJ2-5 | TRBV5-1 | ASSPNRSGINQETQY
TRBJ2-5 | TRBV14 | ASSKIAAPRETQY
TRBJ1-5 | TRBV7-9 | ASSLGTGREQPQH
TRBJ2-6 | TRBV5-1 | ASSSHLRDRGSIVGANVLT
TRBJ1-1 | TRBV4-3 | ASSQRGGQPEAF
TRBJ2-2 | TRBV28 | ASSLEWEGVTGELF
TRBJ2-1 | TRBV6-4 | ASSDSGLAGDEQF
TRBJ1-5 | TRBV4-2 | ASTRHSGDDQPQH
TRBJ2-2 | TRBV4-3 | ASSRGTGSTGELF
TRBJ1-2 | TRBV28 | ASSFLVTNYGYT
TRBJ1-1 | TRBV4-3 | ASSHLSGNTEAF
TRBJ1-5 | TRBV5-4 | ASSLQGGRNQPQH
TRBJ1-1 | TRBV20-1 | SARDSPEAF
TRBJ2-1 | TRBV12-5 | ASGGDGEKNYNEQF
TRBJ1-5 | TRBV28 | ASRTPGQPSNQPQH
TRBJ2-5 | TRBV7-8 | ASSLGAEETQY
TRBJ2-2 | TRBV6-5 | ASRTSGRNTGELF
TRBJ1-5 | TRBV7-2 | ASSLGRAWRDDQPQH
TRBJ2-3 | TRBV4-3 | ASSQVLGIARSDTQY
TRBJ2-7 | TRBV30 | AWRRRTNYEQY
TRBJ2-2 | TRBV7-8 | ASSRTRFTTTTNTGELF
TRBJ1-1 | TRBV7-9 | ASSSDRGMNTEAF
TRBJ2-6 | TRBV7-9 | ASSLAPGTGAGANVLT
TRBJ2-5 | TRBV11-2 | ASSAGTSGKETQY